The next 25 T cell receptor beta chains were all read from a single sample in a study of blood T cell repertoires in COVID-19. This table comes from immunoSEQ multiplex PCR, and its TCRdb copy is limited to in-frame clones, with some not included. Of almost 250,000 clones in the sample, approximately 90% are singletons; the top ten hold around 4%. The sequencing sample was made of PBMCs or T cells enriched from blood (not recorded which). The receptors come from a woman aged 25 to 39 who had recovered from COVID-19.

V and J are TRBV28 and TRBJ1-6; 7 nucleotides line up with TRBD1. Germline V gene sequence: CDR1 MDHEN, CDR2 SYDVKM. Trimming removed 5 bases from V and 8 bases from J; junction bases left unmatched: 3. This CDR3 has 13 residues. DNA for the CDR3: TGTGCCAGCAGTGAGGGGGCGGATTCACCCCTCCACTTT. Protein: CASSEGADSPLHF.

This clone is a singleton in its sample. The chain employs TRBV28 and TRBJ2-7, with TRBD2 as a possible D gene (5 bases). Deletions cut 1 base from V and 6 bases from J, with 16 bases between. The CDR3 spans 15 residues. CDR1 and CDR2 (germline): MDHEN, SYDVKM. The CDR3 sequence: CASSLLWEPPGEQYF. CDR3 bases: TGTGCCAGCAGTTTATTGTGGGAGCCGCCCGGCGAGCAGTACTTC.

This chain uses TRBV19 with TRBJ1-2, with TRBD1 as a possible D gene (6 bases). This CDR3 contains 15 residues. V was shortened by 5 bases and J by 7 bases, with 20 bases between the two germline ends. Looked up from germline, CDR1 is LNHDA and CDR2 is SQIVND (reference sequence). Here the CDR3 reads CASSVGHLAGSGYTF. CDR3 DNA sequence: TGTGCCAGTAGTGTGGGACACCTGGCTGGAAGTGGCTACACCTTC. The entire variable domain, with the rest obtained from reference TRBV19 and TRBJ1-2, is as follows: DGGITQSPKYLFRKEGQNVTLSCEQNLNHDAMYWYRQDPGQGLRLIYYSQIVNDFQKGDIAEGYSVSREKKESFPLTVTSAQKNPTAFYLCASSVGHLAGSGYTFGSGTRLTVV.

This rearrangement joins TRBV7-2 to TRBJ2-1, with TRBD2 matching over 11 bases. J gave up 8 bases and V 2 bases, and 5 bases lay outside the gene matches. The CDR3 is made up of 15 amino acids. Germline assignment: CDR1 SGHTA and CDR2 FQGNSA. CDR3 nucleotides: TGTGCCAGCAGCTTAACTAGCGGGAGAAGCGATGAGCAGTTCTTC. This translates into CASSLTSGRSDEQFF. Supplemented by reference TRBV7-2 and TRBJ2-1, the full variable domain reads GAGVSQSPSNKVTEKGKDVELRCDPISGHTALYWYRQSLGQGLEFLIYFQGNSAPDKSGLPSDRFSAERTGGSVSTLTIQRTQQEDSAVYLCASSLTSGRSDEQFFGPGTRLTVL.

CDR3 in DNA: TGTGCCAGCACTTCCCGGGGTGTGACTGAAGCTTTCTTT. Translating gives CASTSRGVTEAFF. This chain uses TRBV25-1 with TRBJ1-1, with unresolved D. CDR3 length equals 13 residues. The V gene lost 7 bases and the J gene lost 5 bases, with 14 bases spanning the gap. CDR1 is MGHDK and CDR2 is SYGVNS in the germline V gene.

V gene TRBV28 combines with J gene TRBJ2-1; D not resolved. The CDR3 is made up of 12 amino acids. The V gene lost 1 base and the J gene lost 7 bases, with 5 bases spanning the gap. Germline V gene lookup returns CDR1 MDHEN and CDR2 SYDVKM. As DNA, the CDR3 is TGTGCCAGCAGTTTATACTGGAATGAGCAGTTCTTC. Encoded protein: CASSLYWNEQFF.

V gene TRBV7-9 combines with J gene TRBJ1-6; D gene uncertain. The CDR3 covers 14 residues. V lost 3 bases, J lost 6 bases, and 9 bases lay in between. Germline V gives CDR1 SEHNR, CDR2 FQNEAQ (reference sequence). CDR3 nucleotides: TGTGCCAGCAGCTTTGGTCGGTCTAATTCACCCCTCCACTTT. Translating gives CASSFGRSNSPLHF.

The rearrangement joins TRBV4-3 to TRBJ2-7; maybe TRBD2 (6 bases). The CDR3 covers 14 residues. CDR1 and CDR2 (germline): LGHNA, YSLEER. Trimming took 0 bases from V and 4 from J, leaving 10 bases between them. CDR3 DNA: TGCGCCAGCAGCCAAGAGCAGGGAGGTTACGAGCAGTACTTC. It is translated as CASSQEQGGYEQYF.

The gene calls are TRBV27 and TRBJ1-1, with a possible D match to TRBD1 (5 bases). Germline loops: CDR1 MNHEY, CDR2 SMNVEV (reference sequence). Trimming shortened V by 3 bases and J by 4 bases, and 12 bases separated the two germline ends. The length of the CDR3 is 14 residues. CDR3 sequence: CASSLSPGGTEAFF. DNA for the CDR3: TGTGCCAGCAGTTTGTCCCCCGGGGGCACTGAAGCTTTCTTT.

This chain links TRBV3-1 (or the pseudogene TRBV3-2) with TRBJ2-1; D is unclear. Germline V gene lookup returns CDR1 LGHDT and CDR2 YNNKEL (reference sequence). The length of the CDR3 is 13 residues. Trimming removed 3 bases from V and 8 bases from J, with 11 bases in between. For the CDR3, the DNA is TGTGCCAGCAGCCAGCGGAGTGTAGATGAGCAGTTCTTC. It codes for CASSQRSVDEQFF.

Comments on this clone: Other nucleotide sequences in the sample specify the same CDR3. The V and J genes are TRBV28 and TRBJ1-1; 8 bases line up with TRBD1. Germline V gene data show CDR1 as MDHEN and CDR2 as SYDVKM. The CDR3 sequence is 13 residues long. The trim removed 5 bases at V and 5 bases at J, leaving 4 bases unmatched. The CDR3 region is CASSKTGGTEAFF. The CDR3 DNA follows: TGTGCCAGCAGTAAAACAGGGGGGACTGAAGCTTTCTTT.

The V and J genes are TRBV28 and TRBJ1-5; weak D call: TRBD1 (6 bases). Trimming removed 5 bases from V and 5 bases from J, with 16 bases in between. Looked up from germline, CDR1 is MDHEN and CDR2 is SYDVKM. The length of the CDR3 is 15 residues. The CDR3 bases are TGTGCCAGCAGTCTGGCGAACAGGGCCGATCAGCCCCAGCATTTT. Its translation: CASSLANRADQPQHF. Full variable domain (rest looked up from reference TRBV28 and TRBJ1-5): DVKVTQSSRYLVKRTGEKVFLECVQDMDHENMFWYRQDPGLGLRLIYFSYDVKMKEKGDIPEGYSVSREKKERFSLILESASTNQTSMYLCASSLANRADQPQHFGDGTRLSIL.

V is TRBV7-9 and J is TRBJ2-7; D uncertain. Germline V gene sequence: CDR1 SEHNR, CDR2 FQNEAQ (reference sequence). The CDR3 has 12 residues. The V end was cut by 3 bases, the J end by 2 bases, with 5 bases between. The CDR3 sequence: CASSFQAYEQYF. The DNA of the CDR3 is TGTGCCAGCAGCTTCCAGGCCTACGAGCAGTACTTC.

V gene TRBV23-1 combines with J gene TRBJ2-3; D is uncertain. TRBV23-1 is an ORF for which the function is uncertain. The CDR3 runs to 15 residues. V lost 2 bases and J 5 bases, leaving 14 bases between the germline ends. Here the CDR3 DNA reads TGCGCCAGCAGTCAACCCAACGCAGGTCAAGATACGCAGTATTTT. Protein: CASSQPNAGQDTQYF.

The chain uses TRBV27 and TRBJ2-1, with TRBD2 matching 12 bases. Germline V gives CDR1 MNHEY, CDR2 SMNVEV (reference sequence). There are 16 residues in the CDR3. Trimming took 2 bases from V and 3 from J; bases not matched to a gene: 2. The CDR3 DNA sequence: TGTGCCAGCAGTTTAGGGACTAGCGGGCTCTACAATGAGCAGTTCTTC. Translated: CASSLGTSGLYNEQFF.

The rearrangement links TRBV9 to TRBJ1-4, with 7 bases identical to TRBD1. V gave up 5 bases and J gave up 4 bases; unmatched junction bases: 5. Germline values: CDR1 SGDLS, CDR2 YYNGEE. This CDR3 has 14 amino acids. The CDR3 DNA sequence: TGTGCCAGCAGTGAGGGACAGCATAATGAAAAACTGTTTTTT. Translation: CASSEGQHNEKLFF.

The gene calls are TRBV9 and TRBJ1-1; D gene unclear. Germline V gives CDR1 SGDLS, CDR2 YYNGEE. The CDR3 is 13 residues long. Trimming removed 0 bases at V and 8 bases at J, with 11 bases between. The CDR3 sequence: CASSVESGSEAFF. CDR3 coding DNA: TGTGCCAGCAGCGTAGAATCTGGCTCGGAAGCTTTCTTT.

J is TRBJ1-5 and V is TRBV9; no definite D call. The CDR3 consists of 17 residues. The germline CDR1 and CDR2 sequences are SGDLS and YYNGEE. V was pared by 0 bases and J by 0 bases, with 13 bases between. The CDR3, as DNA: TGTGCCAGCAGCGTAGGGGTGACTCCTAATAGCAATCAGCCCCAGCATTTT. Amino acids: CASSVGVTPNSNQPQHF.

V is TRBV3-1 (or the pseudogene TRBV3-2) and J is TRBJ1-1; no firm D call. Deletions cut 5 bases from V and 3 bases from J, with 10 bases between. Germline V gene sequence: CDR1 LGHDT, CDR2 YNNKEL (reference sequence). The CDR3 has 13 residues. The CDR3 DNA reads TGTGCCAGCAGCTTCCAGCGGGACACTGAAGCTTTCTTT. Translated, it gives CASSFQRDTEAFF.

DNA for the CDR3: TGTGCCAGCAGTTTTCCCCTAGGCAGCTCAAGACTCTATGGCTACACCTTC. Encoded protein: CASSFPLGSSRLYGYTF. V usage is TRBV28 and J usage is TRBJ1-2; D ambiguous. The CDR3 is 17 amino acids. Germline V gives CDR1 MDHEN, CDR2 SYDVKM. V was shortened by 3 bases and J by 4 bases, with 21 bases between the two germline ends.

The genes are TRBV27 and TRBJ2-7; unclear D gene. Per the germline V gene, CDR1 is MNHEY and CDR2 is SMNVEV (reference sequence). The CDR3 spans 14 residues. V was pared by 7 bases and J by 3 bases, with 16 bases between. The CDR3, as DNA: TGTGCCAGCACCCAACCCCAGTCCCACTACGAGCAGTACTTC. Its translation: CASTQPQSHYEQYF.

The gene calls are TRBV30 and TRBJ1-2; D is undetermined. The CDR3 runs 12 residues. Between the trimmed V and J ends, which lost 2 bases and 2 bases, there was a span of 6 bases. CDR1 is GTSNPN, CDR2 SVGIG, per germline (reference sequence). CDR3 sequence (DNA): TGTGCCTGGAGTCCAATGAACTATGGCTACACCTTC. Translated: CAWSPMNYGYTF.

This clone was observed a few times. The genes are TRBV6-5 and TRBJ1-2, with 8 bases that match TRBD1. The CDR3 spans 14 residues. After removal of 6 bases from V and 2 bases from J, the junction contained 5 bases not matched to a gene. Germline V gene data show CDR1 as MNHEY and CDR2 as SVGAGI. CDR3 in DNA: TGTGCCAGCAGGACGGGACAGGCCAACTATGGCTACACCTTC. Protein product: CASRTGQANYGYTF.

The gene calls are TRBV6-5 and TRBJ1-1; 7 bases map to TRBD1. This CDR3 contains 14 residues. The J segment lost 4 bases and the V segment lost 8 bases, leaving 10 bases of the junction unmatched. Germline V gene sequence: CDR1 MNHEY, CDR2 SVGAGI. The CDR3 loop reads CASLASGGGTEAFF. The CDR3 coding sequence is TGTGCCAGCCTGGCCTCAGGGGGAGGCACTGAAGCTTTCTTT.

CDR3 sequence reads: CASSQPDSGSEAFF. CDR3 DNA: TGTGCCAGCAGTCAGCCGGACAGCGGATCTGAAGCTTTCTTT. The rearrangement joins TRBV6-2 or TRBV6-3 to TRBJ1-1, with D possibly matching TRBD1 (6 bases). Per germline, CDR1 MNHEY and CDR2 SVGEGT. The ends were cut back, 5 bases at V and 6 bases at J, with 16 bases in the middle. This CDR3 has 14 residues.